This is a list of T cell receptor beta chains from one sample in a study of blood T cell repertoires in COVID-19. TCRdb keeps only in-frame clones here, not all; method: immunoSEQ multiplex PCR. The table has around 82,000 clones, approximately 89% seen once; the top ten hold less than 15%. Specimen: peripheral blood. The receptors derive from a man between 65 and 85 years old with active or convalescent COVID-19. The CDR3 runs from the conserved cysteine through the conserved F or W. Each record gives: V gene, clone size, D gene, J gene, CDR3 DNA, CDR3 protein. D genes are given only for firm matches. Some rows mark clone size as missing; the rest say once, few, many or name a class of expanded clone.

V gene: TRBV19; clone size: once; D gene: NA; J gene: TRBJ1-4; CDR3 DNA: TGTGCCAGTAATCTAGACAGTGCAACTAATGAAAAACTGTTTTTT; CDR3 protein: CASNLDSATNEKLFF
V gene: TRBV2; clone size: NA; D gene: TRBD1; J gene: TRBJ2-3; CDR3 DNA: TGTGCCAGCAGCCTCGACAGGGGGGGAGGAATTACGCAGTATTTT; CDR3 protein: CASSLDRGGGITQYF
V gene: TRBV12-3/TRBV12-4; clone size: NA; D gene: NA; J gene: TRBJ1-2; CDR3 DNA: TGTGCCAGCAGGCCCCGGGGGGTCAATGGCTACACCTTC; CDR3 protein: CASRPRGVNGYTF
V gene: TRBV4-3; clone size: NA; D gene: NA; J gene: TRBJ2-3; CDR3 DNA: TGCGCCAGCAGCCAAGATTGGTCGGGAACACAGAATACGCAGTATTTT; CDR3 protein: CASSQDWSGTQNTQYF
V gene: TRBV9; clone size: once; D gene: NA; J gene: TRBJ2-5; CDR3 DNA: TGTGCCAGCAGCGTAGGCGGTAGGGGCGCAGAGACCCAGTACTTC; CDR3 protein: CASSVGGRGAETQYF
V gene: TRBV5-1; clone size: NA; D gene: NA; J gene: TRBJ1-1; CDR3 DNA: TGCGCCAGCAGCGCGACAGGACAGAACACTGAAGCTTTCTTT; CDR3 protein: CASSATGQNTEAFF
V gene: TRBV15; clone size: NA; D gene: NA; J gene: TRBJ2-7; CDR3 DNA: TGTGCCACCAGCAGAGATTGGACTCCCTTGGACTTC; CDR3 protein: CATSRDWTPLDF
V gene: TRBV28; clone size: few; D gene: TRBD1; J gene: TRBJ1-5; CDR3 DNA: TGTGCCAGCAGAGGGACAGGGTCGGGTCAGCCCCAGCATTTT; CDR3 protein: CASRGTGSGQPQHF
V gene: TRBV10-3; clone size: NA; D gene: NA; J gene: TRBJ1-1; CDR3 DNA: TGTGCCATCAGTGACCAAACAGGAAAACCGAACACTGAAGCTTTCTTT; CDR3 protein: CAISDQTGKPNTEAFF
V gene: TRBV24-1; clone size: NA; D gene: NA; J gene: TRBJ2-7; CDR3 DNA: TGTGCCACCAGTTCCCCTAGCTCCTACGAGCAGTACTTC; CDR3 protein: CATSSPSSYEQYF
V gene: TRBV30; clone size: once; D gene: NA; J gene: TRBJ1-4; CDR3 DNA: TGTGCCTGGAGTCCTACCGGGGCCGGGGGAAAACTGTTTTTT; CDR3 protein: CAWSPTGAGGKLFF
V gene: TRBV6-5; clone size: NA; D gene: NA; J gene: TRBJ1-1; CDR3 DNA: TGTGCCAGCAGTTACGGGCAGAATACGAATGAAGCTTTCTTT; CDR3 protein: CASSYGQNTNEAFF
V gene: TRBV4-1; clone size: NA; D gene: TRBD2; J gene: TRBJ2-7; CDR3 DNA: TGCGCCAGCAGCCTCCTAGCGGGGGGTTACGAGCAGTACTTC; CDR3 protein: CASSLLAGGYEQYF
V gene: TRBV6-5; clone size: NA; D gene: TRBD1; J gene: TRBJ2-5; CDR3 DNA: TGTGCCAGCAGTTGGTCGGACAGGGGTGAGACCCAGTACTTC; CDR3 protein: CASSWSDRGETQYF
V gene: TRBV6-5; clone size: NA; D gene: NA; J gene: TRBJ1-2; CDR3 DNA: TGTGCCACCCTTGCCAGGAGCAGGGACTATGGCTACACCTTC; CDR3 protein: CATLARSRDYGYTF
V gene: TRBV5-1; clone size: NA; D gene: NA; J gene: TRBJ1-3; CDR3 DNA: TGCGCCAGCAGCCCAGGGACACCTGGAAACACCATATATTTT; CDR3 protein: CASSPGTPGNTIYF
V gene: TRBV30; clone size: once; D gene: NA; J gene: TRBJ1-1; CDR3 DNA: TGTGCCTGGAGTCCCCAGAGGATGAACACTGAAGCTTTCTTT; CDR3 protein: CAWSPQRMNTEAFF
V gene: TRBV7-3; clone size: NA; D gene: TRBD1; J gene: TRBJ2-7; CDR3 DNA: TGTGCCAGCAGCCCTACCGTCCTCCAGGGGGCGGTTTACGAGCAGTACTTC; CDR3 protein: CASSPTVLQGAVYEQYF
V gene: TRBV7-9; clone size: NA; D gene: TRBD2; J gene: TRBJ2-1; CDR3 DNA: TGTGCCAGCAGCCCTCGGGGGGGCTGGTCCTACAATGAGCAGTTCTTC; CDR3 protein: CASSPRGGWSYNEQFF
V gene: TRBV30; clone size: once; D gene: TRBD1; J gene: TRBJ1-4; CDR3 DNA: TGTGCCTGGACAGGGGGCATTAATGAAAAACTGTTTTTT; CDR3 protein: CAWTGGINEKLFF
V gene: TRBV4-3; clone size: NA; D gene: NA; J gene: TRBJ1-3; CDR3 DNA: TGCGCCAGCAGCCCCTCGGGGTATGGAGACACCATATATTTT; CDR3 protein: CASSPSGYGDTIYF
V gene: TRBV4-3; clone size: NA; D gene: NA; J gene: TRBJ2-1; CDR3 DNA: TGCGCCAGCAGCCGCCTGACTGGGACAAGCTCCTACAATGAGCAGTTCTTC; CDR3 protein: CASSRLTGTSSYNEQFF